One and the same sample provided the 30 T cell receptor beta chains below, sequenced in a study of blood T cell repertoires in COVID-19. TCRdb keeps only in-frame clones here, not all; method: immunoSEQ multiplex PCR. The sample consists of about 71,000 clones, about 87% of them appearing once. Sequenced material: peripheral blood. The receptors originated from a human donor in a cohort sampled during active COVID-19.

This rearrangement joins TRBV3-1 (or the pseudogene TRBV3-2) to TRBJ2-5, with D perhaps matching TRBD1 (6 bases). This CDR3 has 22 residues. CDR1 is LGHDT, CDR2 YNNKEL, per germline (reference sequence). The V and J ends lost 1 base and 2 bases respectively, with 32 bases between them. The CDR3 here is CASSQVLWTVTVLRTPQETQYF. CDR3 DNA: TGTGCCAGCAGCCAAGTCTTATGGACAGTCACGGTTTTAAGGACCCCGCAAGAGACCCAGTACTTC.

This rearrangement joins TRBV18 to TRBJ2-2; D possibly corresponds to TRBD2 (5 bases). The germline CDR1 and CDR2 sequences are KGHSH and LQKENI. Trimming cost V 1 base and J 3 bases, with 6 bases left between them. The CDR3 loop spans 14 amino acids. CDR3 protein: CASSPQDYTGELFF. The CDR3 DNA follows: TGTGCCAGCTCACCACAGGACTACACCGGGGAGCTGTTTTTT.

Worth noting for this clone: A read error may account for a junction end that differs from germline. Written as DNA, the CDR3 is TGTGCCAGCAGCCTTTTAGGGGGCAATAACTCACCCCTCCACTTT. It codes for CASSLLGGNNSPLHF. The chain combines TRBV6-5 with TRBJ1-6, with 7 bases identical to TRBD1. The CDR3 extends over 15 amino acids. Germline V gene lookup returns CDR1 MNHEY and CDR2 SVGAGI.

The chain couples TRBV27 to TRBJ2-7; 7 positions agree with TRBD2. This CDR3 is 14 amino acids long. The V and J ends lost 5 bases and 3 bases, in that order; junction bases with no gene match: 7. Germline assignment: CDR1 MNHEY and CDR2 SMNVEV (reference sequence). CDR3 DNA sequence: TGTGCCAGCAGTCCCGGGACTAACTACTACGAGCAGTACTTC. Translated: CASSPGTNYYEQYF.

The chain recombines TRBV7-2 with TRBJ2-1; 10 bases fit TRBD1. Germline trimming cut 7 bases from V and 6 bases from J; bases unmatched to any gene: 12. The CDR3 has 16 residues. Germline values: CDR1 SGHTA, CDR2 FQGNSA. In nucleotides, the CDR3 is TGTGCCAGCAATACCCCGTCCGGGACAGGGGCCAATGAGCAGTTCTTC. Its protein is CASNTPSGTGANEQFF.

The rearrangement links TRBV3-1 (or the pseudogene TRBV3-2) to TRBJ2-7, with D uncertain. The CDR3 consists of 14 residues. V was pared by 2 bases and J by 2 bases, with 10 bases between. CDR1 LGHDT and CDR2 YNNKEL come from the germline V gene (reference sequence). In DNA form, the CDR3 reads TGTGCCAGCAGCCAAACCCTACTCACCTACGAGCAGTACTTC. This translates into CASSQTLLTYEQYF.

DNA for the CDR3: TGTGCCAGCAGTGAAAACAGGGGGCAAACTAATGAAAAACTGTTTTTT. It codes for CASSENRGQTNEKLFF. The chain links TRBV6-1 to TRBJ1-4; 9 nucleotides line up with TRBD1. The CDR3 length is 16 residues. J lost 1 base, V lost 2 bases, and 2 bases had no gene match. From germline, CDR1 is MNHNS and CDR2 SASEGT.

In its sample, this clone was seen a few times. The V gene is TRBV11-2, the J gene TRBJ1-6; the D gene is possibly TRBD1 (6 bases). Germline V gene data show CDR1 as SGHAT and CDR2 as FQNNGV. Trimming took 0 bases from V and 7 from J, leaving 10 bases between them. This CDR3 is built from 15 residues. This CDR3 reads CASSLERGWNSPLHF. CDR3 DNA sequence: TGTGCCAGCAGCTTAGAGAGGGGGTGGAATTCACCCCTCCACTTT.

The rearrangement joins TRBV18 to TRBJ1-2; no firm D call. The CDR3 is 13 amino acids. CDR1 and CDR2 (germline): KGHSH, LQKENI. V shed 4 bases and J shed 6 bases, with 12 bases lying between them. The CDR3 loop reads CASSQNEVDGYTF. The CDR3 DNA sequence: TGTGCCAGCTCACAAAACGAGGTGGATGGCTACACCTTC.

The chain recombines TRBV7-9 with TRBJ1-4; no clear D. CDR1 is SEHNR and CDR2 is FQNEAQ in the germline V gene (reference sequence). The CDR3 length is 16 residues. Between the trimmed V and J ends, which lost 3 bases and 0 bases, there was a span of 11 bases. The CDR3 loop reads CASSLALATTNEKLFF. DNA for the CDR3: TGTGCCAGCAGCTTGGCGCTAGCCACAACTAATGAAAAACTGTTTTTT.

The chain has TRBV7-9 and TRBJ2-1; D uncertain. This CDR3 spans 15 amino acids. Trimming took off 4 bases at V and 2 bases at J, with 12 bases between the two ends. CDR1 and CDR2 from the germline V gene are SEHNR and FQNEAQ (reference sequence). CDR3 nucleotides: TGTGCCAGCAGCTCCACCCTAGGCACCTACAATGAGCAGTTCTTC. Translated: CASSSTLGTYNEQFF.

This rearrangement joins TRBV14 to TRBJ2-7; weak D call: TRBD1 (6 bases). The germline V and J ends were trimmed by 6 bases and 4 bases, with 13 bases remaining between them. Germline V CDR1 and CDR2: SGHDN, FVKESK. This CDR3 spans 13 amino acids. This CDR3 reads CASRPKDSYEQYF. In nucleotides, the CDR3 is TGTGCCAGCAGGCCCAAGGACAGTTACGAGCAGTACTTC.

The V call is TRBV9, the J call TRBJ1-1; no reliable D call. Germline V lookup: CDR1 SGDLS, CDR2 YYNGEE. The CDR3 is 16 amino acids. V dropped 0 bases and J dropped 1 base, with 13 bases sitting between them. The CDR3: CASSVGNRLGNTEAFF. CDR3 sequence (DNA): TGTGCCAGCAGCGTAGGAAATCGACTAGGGAACACTGAAGCTTTCTTT.

The V and J genes are TRBV7-9 and TRBJ1-3; D unresolved. From germline, CDR1 is SEHNR and CDR2 FQNEAQ (reference sequence). The CDR3 sequence is 14 residues long. The germline V and J ends were trimmed by 5 bases and 2 bases, with 10 bases remaining between them. CDR3 loop: CASSPFETGNTIYF. CDR3 DNA: TGTGCCAGCAGCCCCTTCGAGACTGGAAACACCATATATTTT.

The rearrangement uses TRBV13 and TRBJ2-1; 8 bases are shared with TRBD1. Per germline, CDR1 PRHDT and CDR2 FYEKMQ (reference sequence). The J segment lost 6 bases and the V segment lost 5 bases, leaving 6 bases of the junction unmatched. There are 14 residues in the CDR3. Here the CDR3 reads CASSPLDRGNEQFF. The CDR3 DNA reads as TGTGCCAGCAGCCCCCTCGACAGGGGCAATGAGCAGTTCTTC.

This chain links TRBV7-2 with TRBJ2-1; weak D call: TRBD2 (5 bases). This CDR3 comprises 14 residues. Germline values: CDR1 SGHTA, CDR2 FQGNSA. With 5 bases removed from V and 4 bases from J, the gap between germline ends came to 12 bases. The CDR3 sequence is CASSLMGEYNEQFF. CDR3 sequence (DNA): TGTGCCAGCAGCCTCATGGGAGAGTACAATGAGCAGTTCTTC.

The chain joins TRBV7-2 to TRBJ2-1, with TRBD2 matching 16 bases. Germline CDR1 SGHTA, CDR2 FQGNSA. With V trimmed by 1 base and J by 6 bases, 6 bases remained unmatched. The CDR3 runs to 18 residues. Here the CDR3 reads CASSLVSGTSGRANEQFF. The CDR3 bases are TGTGCCAGCAGCTTAGTTTCAGGGACTAGCGGGAGGGCCAATGAGCAGTTCTTC.

V and J are TRBV21-1 and TRBJ1-5. TRBV21-1 counts as a pseudogene. This CDR3 spans 16 amino acids. For the CDR3, the DNA is TGTGCCCGGAGGGGCGAAAGGGTTCATAGCAATCAGCCCCAGCATTTT. Amino acid sequence: CARRGERVHSNQPQHF.

The chain employs TRBV15 and TRBJ1-1; 7 nucleotides match TRBD1. Germline V gives CDR1 LNHNV, CDR2 YYDKDF (reference sequence). V gave up 3 bases and J gave up 10 bases; unmatched junction bases: 8. The CDR3 is made up of 13 amino acids. The DNA for the CDR3 is TGTGCCACCAGCAGGTTACAGGGGAAGGCAGCTTTCTTT. Its translation is CATSRLQGKAAFF.

The chain couples TRBV19 to TRBJ2-7; D is possibly TRBD1 (6 bases). The CDR3 sequence is 13 residues long. In germline, CDR1 is LNHDA, CDR2 SQIVND (reference sequence). Trimming cost V 6 bases and J 2 bases, with 11 bases left between them. DNA for the CDR3: TGTGCCAGTAGGGGGGACAACCCCTACGAGCAGTACTTC. Its protein is CASRGDNPYEQYF. Together with reference TRBV19 and TRBJ2-7, the CDR3 gives the full variable domain: DGGITQSPKYLFRKEGQNVTLSCEQNLNHDAMYWYRQDPGQGLRLIYYSQIVNDFQKGDIAEGYSVSREKKESFPLTVTSAQKNPTAFYLCASRGDNPYEQYFGPGTRLTVT.

This chain connects TRBV12-3 or TRBV12-4 to TRBJ1-4; no clear D. The CDR3 runs to 13 residues. V was pared by 3 bases and J by 3 bases, with 5 bases between. CDR3 loop: CASSLIANEKLFF. The CDR3 DNA sequence: TGTGCCAGCAGTTTGATAGCTAATGAAAAACTGTTTTTT.

This chain uses TRBV28 with TRBJ1-4; weak D call: TRBD1 (5 bases). This CDR3 has 12 amino acids. The ends were cut back, 6 bases at V and 13 bases at J, with 15 bases in the middle. Germline values: CDR1 MDHEN, CDR2 SYDVKM. The CDR3 nucleotides read TGTGCCAGCAGCGAGGCAGGGTTTGGACTGTTTTTT. The encoded protein is CASSEAGFGLFF.

CDR3 in amino acids: CASSFSGTESYEQYF. DNA of the CDR3: TGTGCCAGCAGCTTTTCCGGGACTGAATCCTACGAGCAGTACTTC. The chain couples TRBV7-2 to TRBJ2-7, with D maybe TRBD2 (6 bases). CDR1 is SGHTA and CDR2 is FQGNSA in the germline V gene. Deletions cut 3 bases from V and 1 base from J, with 13 bases between. The length of the CDR3 is 15 residues.

The chain recombines TRBV4-2 with TRBJ2-3; 10 nucleotides align to TRBD2. With V trimmed by 0 bases and J by 0 bases, 6 bases remained unmatched. This CDR3 is 18 amino acids long. CDR1 is LGHNA and CDR2 is YNFKEQ in the germline V gene. The CDR3 spells CASSQEGAAGGSTDTQYF. The CDR3 nucleotides are TGTGCCAGCAGCCAAGAAGGGGCAGCGGGAGGGAGCACAGATACGCAGTATTTT.

CDR3 bases: TGTGCCATCAGTGACAATGTTCAGGGTCTTGGGGAGCAGTACTTC. This encodes CAISDNVQGLGEQYF. This chain joins TRBV10-3 and TRBJ2-7; possibly TRBD1 for D (5 bases). In germline, CDR1 is ENHRY, CDR2 SYGVKD. The germline V and J ends were trimmed by 3 bases and 7 bases, with 19 bases remaining between them. There are 15 residues in the CDR3.

The rearrangement joins TRBV11-2 to TRBJ2-7; 9 bases align to TRBD2. The V segment lost 5 bases and the J segment 0 bases; nucleotides outside the gene matches: 8. CDR3 length: 16 amino acids. Germline assignment: CDR1 SGHAT and CDR2 FQNNGV. The CDR3 DNA reads TGTGCCAGCAGCCCTGGACTAGCGAGATCCTCCTACGAGCAGTACTTC. The encoded protein is CASSPGLARSSYEQYF.

This chain connects TRBV10-1 to TRBJ1-4; 9 positions agree with TRBD1. V dropped 6 bases and J dropped 1; count of bases not matched to a gene: 9. This CDR3 is 17 amino acids long. Germline values: CDR1 WNHNN, CDR2 SYGVQD (reference sequence). CDR3 DNA sequence: TGCGCCAGCAGCCACCGGGACAGGGCGGAAACTAATGAAAAACTGTTTTTT. Residues: CASSHRDRAETNEKLFF.

The chain is built from TRBV6-6 and TRBJ1-6; maybe TRBD1 (6 bases). Deletions cut 3 bases from V and 10 bases from J, with 19 bases between. The V gene's germline CDR1 is MNHNY and CDR2 SVGAGI (reference sequence). The CDR3 is 16 amino acids. In DNA form, the CDR3 reads TGTGCCAGCAGTTATAAACAGGGCCAGGGTAGCTCACCCCTCCACTTT. Residues: CASSYKQGQGSSPLHF.

V is TRBV4-3 and J is TRBJ2-5; D is perhaps TRBD1 (6 bases). This CDR3 comprises 15 residues. CDR1 LGHNA and CDR2 YSLEER come from the germline V gene. The V gene lost 3 bases and the J gene lost 4 bases, with 15 bases spanning the gap. CDR3: CASSQGSGVGETQYF. The CDR3 DNA is TGCGCCAGCAGCCAGGGGTCAGGGGTTGGAGAGACCCAGTACTTC.

This chain joins TRBV7-2 and TRBJ1-5; 8 bases fit TRBD1. Trimming cost V 7 bases and J 6 bases; bases outside gene matches: 5. Germline V lookup: CDR1 SGHTA, CDR2 FQGNSA. The CDR3 totals 13 residues. Here the CDR3 DNA reads TGTGCCAGCACAGGGGGCAGGACTCAGCCCCAGCATTTT. Protein: CASTGGRTQPQHF.